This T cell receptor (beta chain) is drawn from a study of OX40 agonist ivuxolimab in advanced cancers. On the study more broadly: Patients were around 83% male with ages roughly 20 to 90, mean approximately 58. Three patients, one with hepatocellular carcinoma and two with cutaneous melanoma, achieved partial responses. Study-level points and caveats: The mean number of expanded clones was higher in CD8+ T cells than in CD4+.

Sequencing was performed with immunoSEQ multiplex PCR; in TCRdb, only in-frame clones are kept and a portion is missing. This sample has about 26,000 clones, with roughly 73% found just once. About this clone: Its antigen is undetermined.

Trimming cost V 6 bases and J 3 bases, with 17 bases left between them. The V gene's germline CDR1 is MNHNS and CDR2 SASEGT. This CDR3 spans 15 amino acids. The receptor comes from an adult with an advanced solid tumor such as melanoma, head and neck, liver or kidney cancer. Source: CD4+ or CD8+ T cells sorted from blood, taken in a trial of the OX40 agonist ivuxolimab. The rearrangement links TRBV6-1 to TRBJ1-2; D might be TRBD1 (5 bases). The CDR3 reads CASSQRPEGYYGYTF. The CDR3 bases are TGTGCCAGCAGCCAGAGACCCGAGGGGTACTATGGCTACACCTTC.